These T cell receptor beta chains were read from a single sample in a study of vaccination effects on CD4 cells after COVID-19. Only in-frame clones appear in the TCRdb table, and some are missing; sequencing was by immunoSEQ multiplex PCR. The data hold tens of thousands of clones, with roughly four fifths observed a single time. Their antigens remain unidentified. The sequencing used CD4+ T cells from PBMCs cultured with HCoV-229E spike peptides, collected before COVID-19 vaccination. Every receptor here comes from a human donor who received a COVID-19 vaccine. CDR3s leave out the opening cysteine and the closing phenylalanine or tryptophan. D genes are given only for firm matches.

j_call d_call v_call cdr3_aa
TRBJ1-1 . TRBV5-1 ASSLALFTEAF
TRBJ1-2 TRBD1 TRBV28 ASTSTGTNYGYT
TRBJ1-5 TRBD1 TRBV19 ASSIDHGRGGGNQPQH
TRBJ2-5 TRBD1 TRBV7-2 ASSMNRGRETQY
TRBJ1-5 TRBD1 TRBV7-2 ASSLDRGVQPQH
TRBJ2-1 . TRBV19 ASSIGREQF
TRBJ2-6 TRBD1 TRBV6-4 ASTRDSQSSGANVLT
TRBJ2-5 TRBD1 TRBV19 ASSSRDRVSQY
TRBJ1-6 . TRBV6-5 ASSYLDRQSHSPLH
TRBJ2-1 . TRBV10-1 ASSEGPGAVPPYNEQF
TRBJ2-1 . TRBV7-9 ASSPFGGSEQF
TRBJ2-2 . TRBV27 ASSWTVNTGELF
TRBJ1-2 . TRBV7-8 ASSFDEFPMRGYGYT
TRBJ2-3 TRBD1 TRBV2 ASSLGDRARLTQY
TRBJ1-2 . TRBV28 ASSDRGVPNYGYT
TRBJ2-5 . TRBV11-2 ASSLVFQGGQETQY
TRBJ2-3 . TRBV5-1 ASSPSQDTQY
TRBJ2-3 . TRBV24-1 ATGGHGRTDTQY
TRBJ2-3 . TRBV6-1 ASSEFRQITLTDTQY
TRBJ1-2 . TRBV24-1 ATSEGSGRLGGGYT
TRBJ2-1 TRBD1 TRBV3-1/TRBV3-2 ASSHRTGRRRNEQF
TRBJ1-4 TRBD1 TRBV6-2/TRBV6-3 ASSYRAQGIANEKLF
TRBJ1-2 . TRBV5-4 ASSLDGGVVVGNYGYT
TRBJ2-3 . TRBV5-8 ASSRRGGDTQY